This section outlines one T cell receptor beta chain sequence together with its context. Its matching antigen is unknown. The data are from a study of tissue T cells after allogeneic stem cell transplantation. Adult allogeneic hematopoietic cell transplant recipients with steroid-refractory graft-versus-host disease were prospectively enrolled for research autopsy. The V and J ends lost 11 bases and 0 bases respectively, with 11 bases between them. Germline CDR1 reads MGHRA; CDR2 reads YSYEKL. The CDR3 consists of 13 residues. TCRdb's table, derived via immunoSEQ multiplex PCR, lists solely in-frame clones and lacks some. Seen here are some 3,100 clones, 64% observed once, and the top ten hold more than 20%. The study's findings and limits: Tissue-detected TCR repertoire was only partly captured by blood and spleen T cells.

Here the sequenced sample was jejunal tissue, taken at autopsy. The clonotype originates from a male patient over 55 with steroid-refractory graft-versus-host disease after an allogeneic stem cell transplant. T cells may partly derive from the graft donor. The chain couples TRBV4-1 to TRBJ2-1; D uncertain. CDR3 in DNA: TGCGCCTCCGCCTTTTCCTCCTACAATGAGCAGTTCTTC. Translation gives CASAFSSYNEQFF.